Shown below are 10 T cell receptor beta chains from a single sample sequenced in a study of control samples from healthy donors and cancer patients. Some clones are missing from TCRdb's copy, which holds only in-frame ones; the method was immunoSEQ multiplex PCR. The repertoire holds about 160,000 clones, with roughly 89% as singletons. Sequencing was carried out using blood. The receptors shown here come from a man under 40 in good health.

This chain joins TRBV7-8 and TRBJ2-2; D may be TRBD1 (6 bases). V was cut by 8 bases and J by 6 bases, with 16 bases left in between. This CDR3 has 14 residues. CDR1 is SGHVS and CDR2 is FQNEAQ in the germline V gene. For the CDR3, the DNA is TGTGCCAGCGGGCTTTGGGCAGGGGCCGGGGAGCTGTTTTTT. This codes for CASGLWAGAGELFF.

There are many counts of this clone. The chain is built from TRBV5-1 and TRBJ2-7, with 14 positions matching TRBD2. V gave up 5 bases and J gave up 4 bases; unmatched junction bases: 5. CDR1 SGHRS and CDR2 YFSETQ come from the germline V gene. The CDR3 totals 15 residues. DNA for the CDR3: TGCGCCAGCAGTGAGACTAGCGGGGGGGTTTACGAGCAGTACTTC. It is translated as CASSETSGGVYEQYF.

In its sample, this clone was seen once. V gene TRBV19 combines with J gene TRBJ1-2; D uncertain. Germline V gene sequence: CDR1 LNHDA, CDR2 SQIVND (reference sequence). The CDR3 spans 15 residues. Trimming took off 10 bases at V and 4 bases at J, with 22 bases between the two ends. The CDR3 nucleotides are TGTGCCACACTGGGCCAAAATCGCGTGGGCTATGGCTACACCTTC. This codes for CATLGQNRVGYGYTF. The full variable domain, with the rest looked up from reference TRBV19 and TRBJ1-2, is DGGITQSPKYLFRKEGQNVTLSCEQNLNHDAMYWYRQDPGQGLRLIYYSQIVNDFQKGDIAEGYSVSREKKESFPLTVTSAQKNPTAFYLCATLGQNRVGYGYTFGSGTRLTVV.

The genes are TRBV9 and TRBJ2-1, with 8 bases matching TRBD2. The CDR3 loop spans 14 amino acids. Germline V gene lookup returns CDR1 SGDLS and CDR2 YYNGEE. Trimming at V came to 3 bases and at J to 9 bases, leaving 8 bases not matched to a gene. As DNA, the CDR3 is TGTGCCAGCAGCGAGAGCGGGAGTCTAGGTGAGCAGTTCTTC. This codes for CASSESGSLGEQFF.

The CDR3, as DNA: TGTGCCAGCAGCTTGGAGGGACCTAACTACGAGCAGTACTTC. Amino acids: CASSLEGPNYEQYF. The chain has TRBV5-6 and TRBJ2-7, with D perhaps assigned TRBD1 or TRBD2 (5 bases each). The V end lost 0 bases, the J end lost 3 bases, and 10 bases lay between the germline ends. The CDR3 sequence is 14 residues long. The V gene's germline CDR1 is SGHDT and CDR2 YYEEEE.

The chain has TRBV5-1 and TRBJ2-1, with 9 bases fitting TRBD1. The V gene end was trimmed by 5 bases and the J gene end by 7 bases; junction bases not matched to a gene: 7. In germline, CDR1 is SGHRS, CDR2 YFSETQ. This CDR3 comprises 14 residues. DNA of the CDR3: TGCGCCAGCAGACCAGAGACAGGGGGGAATGAGCAGTTCTTC. Translated: CASRPETGGNEQFF.

The V call is TRBV28, the J call TRBJ2-7; possible D gene TRBD2, 5 bases. CDR1 is MDHEN, CDR2 SYDVKM, per germline. Trimming removed 6 bases from V and 6 bases from J, with 12 bases in between. The CDR3 has 12 residues. The CDR3 is CASSSRVREQYF. The CDR3 DNA reads TGTGCCAGCAGCTCGAGGGTGCGCGAGCAGTACTTC. The full variable domain, with the rest looked up from reference TRBV28 and TRBJ2-7, is DVKVTQSSRYLVKRTGEKVFLECVQDMDHENMFWYRQDPGLGLRLIYFSYDVKMKEKGDIPEGYSVSREKKERFSLILESASTNQTSMYLCASSSRVREQYFGPGTRLTVT.

CDR3 region: CASSDTQRGPGEQFF. The CDR3 DNA is TGTGCCAGCAGTGACACCCAGCGGGGGCCTGGGGAGCAGTTCTTC. V and J are TRBV6-4 and TRBJ2-1; 8 positions agree with TRBD2. Germline loops: CDR1 MRHNA, CDR2 SNTAGT. Trimming removed 2 bases from V and 10 bases from J; junction bases left unmatched: 10. This CDR3 comprises 15 residues.

The chain couples TRBV29-1 to TRBJ1-1; 10 bases agree with TRBD1. V was pared by 3 bases and J by 1 base, with 2 bases of the junction left unmatched. The CDR3 loop spans 14 amino acids. The germline V gene encodes CDR1 SQVTM and CDR2 ANQGSEA. In DNA, the CDR3 is TGCAGCGTTGATGACAGGGGGCAGAACACTGAAGCTTTCTTT. It yields the protein CSVDDRGQNTEAFF.

This chain connects TRBV2 to TRBJ2-1, with unresolved D. V lost 2 bases and J 12 bases, leaving 11 bases between the germline ends. The CDR3 totals 12 residues. Per germline, CDR1 SNHLY and CDR2 FYNNEI. CDR3 bases: TGTGCCAGCAGTGAACTAGACGCGTGGCAGTTCTTC. As protein: CASSELDAWQFF.